Presented here are 27 T cell receptor beta chains from one specimen sequenced in a study of T cell responses to AZD1222 COVID-19 vaccine. This table comes from immunoSEQ multiplex PCR, and its TCRdb copy is limited to in-frame clones, with some not included. The sample lists roughly 30,000 clones, about 80% occurring once. Sample: peripheral blood, taken 28 days after the second AZD1222 dose. These TCRs come from an adult who received the AZD1222 COVID-19 vaccine.

The rearrangement links TRBV6-6 to TRBJ2-3, with 10 bases fitting TRBD2. The CDR3 length is 17 residues. Germline assignment: CDR1 MNHNY and CDR2 SVGAGI (reference sequence). After removal of 5 bases from V and 3 bases from J, the junction contained 11 bases not matched to a gene. The CDR3 nucleotides are TGTGCCAGCAGTCTACATCTTACTAGCGGGAATACAGATACGCAGTATTTT. It translates to CASSLHLTSGNTDTQYF.

A word on this clone: The germline gene is not matched at one end of the junction; a read error may be the cause. The chain links TRBV10-3 to TRBJ1-2; D is perhaps TRBD1 (6 bases). Germline V gene sequence: CDR1 ENHRY, CDR2 SYGVKD. The CDR3 length is 16 residues. The CDR3 DNA reads as TGTGCCATCAGTGAGTCAACAGGGTTGAGGTCCGATGGGTACACCTTC. Translated: CAISESTGLRSDGYTF.

This chain links TRBV27 with TRBJ2-1; 10 nucleotides align to TRBD2. V gave up 6 bases and J gave up 5 bases; unmatched junction bases: 7. This CDR3 contains 15 residues. Germline V CDR1 and CDR2: MNHEY, SMNVEV (reference sequence). Here the CDR3 DNA reads TGTGCCAGCAGGACTGGGACTAGCGTGAACAATGAGCAGTTCTTC. It is translated as CASRTGTSVNNEQFF.

As DNA, the CDR3 is TGTGCCAGCAGCCTCGCGGAACAGGGAACTTTTACCTACACCTTC. It yields the protein CASSLAEQGTFTYTF. The gene calls are TRBV5-5 and TRBJ1-2; TRBD1 might be the D (6 bases). V lost 4 bases and J 10 bases, leaving 23 bases between the germline ends. Germline V gene sequence: CDR1 SGHKS, CDR2 YYEKEE (reference sequence). This CDR3 is 15 amino acids long.

This chain uses TRBV7-8 with TRBJ1-5; D is unclear. V dropped 5 bases and J dropped 3 bases, with 11 bases sitting between them. CDR1 SGHVS and CDR2 FQNEAQ come from the germline V gene. The CDR3 sequence is 14 residues long. CDR3 loop: CASSPRGVNQPQHF. DNA for the CDR3: TGTGCCAGCAGCCCGCGCGGGGTCAATCAGCCCCAGCATTTT.

CDR3 sequence reads: CASSINRSRNTIYF. The CDR3 bases are TGTGCCAGTAGTATCAACAGAAGCCGAAACACCATATATTTT. The chain uses TRBV19 and TRBJ1-3; D unresolved. This CDR3 has 14 amino acids. Trimming pared 3 bases from V and 5 bases from J, leaving 11 bases between. CDR1 is LNHDA, CDR2 SQIVND, per germline (reference sequence).

The rearrangement links TRBV4-1 to TRBJ2-1; tentative D call: TRBD2 (6 bases). The CDR3 is 14 residues long. Germline assignment: CDR1 MGHRA and CDR2 YSYEKL. V gave up 3 bases and J gave up 8 bases, with 14 bases separating them. The CDR3 here is CASSQQRGSDEQFF. As DNA, the CDR3 is TGCGCCAGCAGCCAGCAACGGGGGTCCGATGAGCAGTTCTTC.

The rearrangement links TRBV5-5 to TRBJ2-7, with unresolved D. Germline CDR1 is SGHKS and CDR2 is YYEKEE (reference sequence). The ends were cut back, 0 bases at V and 3 bases at J, with 10 bases in the middle. CDR3 length: 14 amino acids. The CDR3 sequence is CASSLGRTYYEQYF. The CDR3 region has the DNA TGTGCCAGCAGCTTGGGTAGAACGTACTACGAGCAGTACTTC.

On this clone: A read error may explain this, as a much larger clone is one base away. The chain links TRBV19 to TRBJ2-7; D is perhaps TRBD1 or TRBD2 (5 bases each). CDR1 is LNHDA and CDR2 is SQIVND in the germline V gene (reference sequence). The CDR3 totals 15 residues. Trimming took 0 bases from V and 1 from J, leaving 10 bases between them. The CDR3 nucleotides read TGTGCCAGTAGTATAGAGACAGAGGGGTCCTACGAGCAGTACTTC. Residues: CASSIETEGSYEQYF.

This clone was found a few times. The chain has TRBV30 and TRBJ2-5; a possible D gene is TRBD1 (5 bases). Trimming stripped 7 bases from V and 5 bases from J, with 11 bases between. Germline V CDR1 and CDR2: GTSNPN, SVGIG (reference sequence). The CDR3 is made up of 11 amino acids. CDR3 sequence (DNA): TGTGCCTATTCAGGGCGGGAGACCCAGTACTTC. The encoded protein is CAYSGRETQYF.

The chain has TRBV6-6 and TRBJ1-1; 12 positions agree with TRBD1. The V gene end was trimmed by 8 bases and the J gene end by 3 bases; junction bases not matched to a gene: 1. The germline CDR1 and CDR2 sequences are MNHNY and SVGAGI (reference sequence). The CDR3 has 13 residues. The CDR3 DNA reads as TGTGCCAGCGGGACAGGGGGCCACACTGAAGCTTTCTTT. This codes for CASGTGGHTEAFF.

CDR3 in amino acids: CASSPTTGETQYF. CDR3 nucleotides: TGTGCCAGCTCTCCTACTACCGGAGAGACCCAGTACTTC. The V gene is TRBV18, the J gene TRBJ2-5; D is undetermined. The length of the CDR3 is 13 residues. The germline V gene has CDR1 KGHSH and CDR2 LQKENI. Between the trimmed V and J ends, which lost 6 bases and 4 bases, there was a span of 12 bases.

This clone was observed a single time. The chain carries TRBV5-1 and TRBJ1-2; D remains unclear. V was clipped by 0 bases and J by 2 bases, with 5 bases between them. Looked up from germline, CDR1 is SGHRS and CDR2 is YFSETQ. The CDR3 covers 13 residues. The CDR3: CASSLGRNYGYTF. CDR3 DNA sequence: TGCGCCAGCAGCTTGGGACGGAACTATGGCTACACCTTC.

The chain joins TRBV6-1 to TRBJ1-5; 10 nucleotides line up with TRBD1. Germline-derived CDR1 and CDR2 are MNHNS and SASEGT. Trimming took 4 bases from V and 4 from J; bases not matched to a gene: 7. This CDR3 is 16 amino acids long. This CDR3 is CASSVGRTGGNQPQHF. DNA for the CDR3: TGTGCCAGCAGTGTAGGCCGGACAGGGGGTAATCAGCCCCAGCATTTT.

The table lists this clone with a few counts. The V and J genes are TRBV19 and TRBJ1-1; a possible D gene is TRBD1 (6 bases). V gave up 7 bases and J gave up 5 bases, with 14 bases separating them. CDR1 is LNHDA, CDR2 SQIVND, per germline (reference sequence). The CDR3 sequence is 13 residues long. The CDR3 nucleotides are TGTGCCAGTAAGTGGCAGGGGTGGACTGAAGCTTTCTTT. Translated: CASKWQGWTEAFF. The whole variable domain, remainder taken from reference TRBV19 and TRBJ1-1, is DGGITQSPKYLFRKEGQNVTLSCEQNLNHDAMYWYRQDPGQGLRLIYYSQIVNDFQKGDIAEGYSVSREKKESFPLTVTSAQKNPTAFYLCASKWQGWTEAFFGQGTRLTVV.

A note on this clone: One end of the junction does not line up with germline, which may come from a read error. V and J are TRBV4-1 and TRBJ2-5; 7 bases are a match to TRBD2. The CDR3 spans 14 residues. Looked up from germline, CDR1 is MGHRA and CDR2 is YSYEKL. Written as DNA, the CDR3 is TGCGCCGGCAGCCAAGCGGGGAATAGGGAGACCCAGTACTTC. Translation: CAGSQAGNRETQYF.

This rearrangement joins TRBV3-1 (or the pseudogene TRBV3-2) to TRBJ1-1; TRBD1 is a possible D gene (6 bases). The germline V gene has CDR1 LGHDT and CDR2 YNNKEL (reference sequence). V dropped 2 bases and J dropped 1 base, with 8 bases sitting between them. CDR3 length: 14 amino acids. The CDR3: CASSQTGTNTEAFF. In DNA form, the CDR3 reads TGTGCCAGCAGCCAAACAGGGACGAACACTGAAGCTTTCTTT.

J is TRBJ2-1 and V is TRBV7-3; 9 nucleotides line up with TRBD2. This CDR3 region has 15 residues. The germline V gene encodes CDR1 SGHTA and CDR2 FQGTGA. The junction had 4 bases not matched to a gene; V was cut back by 0 bases and J by 7 bases. The CDR3 DNA sequence: TGTGCCAGCAGCTTAACTAGCGGGAGTTTGAATGAGCAGTTCTTC. Its translation is CASSLTSGSLNEQFF. The entire variable domain, with the rest obtained from reference TRBV7-3 and TRBJ2-1, is as follows: GAGVSQTPSNKVTEKGKYVELRCDPISGHTALYWYRQSLGQGPEFLIYFQGTGAADDSGLPNDRFFAVRPEGSVSTLKIQRTERGDSAVYLCASSLTSGSLNEQFFGPGTRLTVL.

The DNA for the CDR3 is TGTGCCAGCTCAACTAGGACAGGGGGACGAGATACGCAGTATTTT. Translating gives CASSTRTGGRDTQYF. This sequence joins TRBV18 and TRBJ2-3; 10 bases are shared with TRBD1. This CDR3 contains 15 residues. The germline CDR1 and CDR2 sequences are KGHSH and LQKENI. V lost 5 bases to trimming and J lost 5 bases; unmatched junction nucleotides: 7.

The CDR3 coding sequence is TGTGCCAGCAGCGCGGACAGGGTAACGTTCAATCAGCCCCAGCATTTT. Translating gives CASSADRVTFNQPQHF. J is TRBJ1-5 and V is TRBV7-8; 8 nucleotides match TRBD1. CDR1 is SGHVS and CDR2 is FQNEAQ in the germline V gene. V shed 5 bases and J 3 bases; nucleotides not matched to a gene: 9. The CDR3 spans 16 residues.

V gene TRBV12-3 or TRBV12-4 combines with J gene TRBJ1-1; no clear D gene. V lost 2 bases and J lost 5, with 9 bases in between. The CDR3 loop spans 13 amino acids. The CDR3 DNA sequence: TGTGCCAGCAGTTTATTAGGATGTACTGAAGCTTTCTTT. Translating it yields CASSLLGCTEAFF.

The CDR3 sequence is CASRNRDRGTDTQYF. The CDR3 region has the DNA TGTGCCAGCAGGAACCGGGACAGGGGCACAGATACGCAGTATTTT. The chain recombines TRBV2 with TRBJ2-3; 9 bases match TRBD1. The V segment lost 6 bases and the J segment 1 base; nucleotides outside the gene matches: 5. Germline loops: CDR1 SNHLY, CDR2 FYNNEI. The CDR3 loop spans 15 amino acids.

The chain uses TRBV19 and TRBJ1-3, with 10 bases lining up with TRBD1. This CDR3 region has 14 residues. Germline CDR1 reads LNHDA; CDR2 reads SQIVND (reference sequence). The V gene end was trimmed by 8 bases and the J gene end by 2 bases; junction bases not matched to a gene: 3. The CDR3 sequence: CASVGQGAGNTIYF. CDR3 sequence (DNA): TGTGCCAGTGTAGGACAGGGGGCTGGAAACACCATATATTTT.

V usage is TRBV3-1 (or the pseudogene TRBV3-2) and J usage is TRBJ2-1; TRBD1 matches at 7 bases. Per germline, CDR1 LGHDT and CDR2 YNNKEL (reference sequence). Trimming cost V 4 bases and J 5 bases; bases outside gene matches: 5. The CDR3 loop spans 14 amino acids. CDR3 DNA: TGTGCCAGCAGCCCCATTGGACAGGACAATGAGCAGTTCTTC. This encodes CASSPIGQDNEQFF.

This rearrangement joins TRBV7-9 to TRBJ1-1; D is undetermined. The V gene lost 5 bases and the J gene lost 0 bases, with 7 bases spanning the gap. The CDR3 has 13 residues. The germline gives CDR1 SEHNR, CDR2 FQNEAQ (reference sequence). The CDR3 DNA sequence: TGTGCCAGCAGCAACAGCGTGAACACTGAAGCTTTCTTT. It specifies CASSNSVNTEAFF.

Worth noting for this clone: Different DNA sequences within this sample yield the same CDR3. The rearrangement uses TRBV19 and TRBJ1-2; 10 bases agree with TRBD1. The CDR3 has 14 residues. Germline V CDR1 and CDR2: LNHDA, SQIVND (reference sequence). After removal of 1 base from V and 4 bases from J, the junction contained 0 bases not matched to a gene. The DNA of the CDR3 is TGTGCCAGTAGTATAGGGACAGGGGGCTATGGCTACACCTTC. It yields the protein CASSIGTGGYGYTF.

V and J are TRBV2 and TRBJ1-5; TRBD1 matches 7 bases. This CDR3 has 15 residues. Per the germline V gene, CDR1 is SNHLY and CDR2 is FYNNEI. With 5 bases clipped from V and 0 bases from J, the junction kept 4 bases outside the gene matches. This chain's CDR3 is CASSLNRGSNQPQHF. In DNA, the CDR3 is TGTGCCAGCAGTTTGAACAGGGGTAGCAATCAGCCCCAGCATTTT.